Shown below are 3 T cell receptor beta chains from a single sample sequenced in a study of T cells in Graves' hyperthyroidism and ophthalmopathy. It was RNA transcripts that yielded the amplified TCR beta CDR3 regions. HTBI primers were employed in a first-round RT-PCR of the TCR CDR3. From the multiplex PCR reads, TCRdb called clonotypes with MiXCR, one entry per CDR3 protein. Of hundreds of thousands of distinct CDR3 sequences in the sample, roughly 15% were seen once. The material sequenced was blood. These TCRs come from a young man with Graves' ophthalmopathy.

This clonotype came up a few times. The chain recombines TRBV5-1 with TRBJ2-3; 11 nucleotides align to TRBD2. Per the germline V gene, CDR1 is SGHRS and CDR2 is YFSETQ. The V segment lost 1 base and the J segment 4 bases; nucleotides outside the gene matches: 8. The CDR3 has 17 amino acids. As DNA, the CDR3 is TGCGCCAGCAGCTTGAGGTCTAGCGGGGGGCTGGCAGATACGCAGTATTTT. This sequence encodes CASSLRSSGGLADTQYF.

This clonotype was observed many times. The chain has TRBV9 and TRBJ2-1; no clear D gene. Looked up from germline, CDR1 is SGDLS and CDR2 is YYNGEE. Trimming cost V 3 bases and J 5 bases, with 6 bases left between them. The CDR3 spans 12 residues. CDR3 sequence (DNA): TGTGCCAGCAGCGACCGGGACAATGAGCAGTTCTTC. It translates to CASSDRDNEQFF.

Concerning this clonotype itself: This may come from a read error, since a much larger clone is one base off. The J gene is TRBJ2-1, the V gene TRBV27; D may be TRBD2 (5 bases). The J call may be incorrect, as the DNA end agrees better with TRBJ2-7. This CDR3 has 14 amino acids. CDR1 MNHEY and CDR2 SMNVEV come from the germline V gene (reference sequence). CDR3 in amino acids: CASSLSDSYNEQYF. In nucleotides, the CDR3 is TGTGCCAGCAGTTTGTCGGACTCCTACAATGAGCAGTACTTC.